Presented here are 21 T cell receptor beta chains from one specimen sequenced in a study of metastatic and nonmetastatic thyroid tumors (dated by TCRdb to the early 2020s). Library method: PCR. The sample was run on an Illumina HiSeq 4000. In-frame beta chains were kept once TCRdb had trimmed the public reads at Q25 with fastp and called clones with MiXCR. Within this sample are 5,500 to 8,500 clones, with roughly 29% of them counted one time only. The ten largest clones represent about 14% of the sample. Before undergoing thyroid surgery, none of the patients had been given any kind of treatment. Sequenced sample: adjacent normal tissue. These TCRs come from a female donor with papillary thyroid cancer or a benign thyroid nodule (not recorded which). Some clones in this sample may be carry-over from other donors' samples.

The chain employs TRBV19 and TRBJ2-7; TRBD2 agrees at 7 bases. There are 12 residues in the CDR3. V was pared by 4 bases and J by 3 bases, with 0 bases of the junction left unmatched. In germline, CDR1 is LNHDA, CDR2 SQIVND (reference sequence). The chain's CDR3 is CASSSGSYEQYF. Here the CDR3 DNA reads TGTGCCAGTAGTAGCGGGAGCTACGAGCAGTACTTC.

This clone showed up just a few times. The rearrangement uses TRBV2 and TRBJ1-4; no clear D gene. The germline CDR1 and CDR2 sequences are SNHLY and FYNNEI. CDR3 length equals 13 residues. Trimming shortened V by 8 bases and J by 0 bases, and 7 bases separated the two germline ends. The CDR3 region has the DNA TGTGCCAGCTCGTCTACAACTAATGAAAAACTGTTTTTT. It yields the protein CASSSTTNEKLFF.

This clone was seen once. V and J are TRBV7-9 and TRBJ2-5, with a possible D match to TRBD1 (6 bases). CDR3 length equals 13 residues. The germline V gene encodes CDR1 SEHNR and CDR2 FQNEAQ (reference sequence). V was trimmed by 7 bases and J by 2 bases, leaving 11 bases between them. The CDR3 region is CASTLDRQETQYF. The CDR3 coding sequence is TGTGCCAGCACCTTGGACAGACAAGAGACCCAGTACTTC.

V gene TRBV7-3 combines with J gene TRBJ1-1, with D unclear. The V and J ends lost 3 bases and 0 bases respectively, with 8 bases between them. This CDR3 contains 14 residues. Germline loops: CDR1 SGHTA, CDR2 FQGTGA. CDR3 protein: CASSLEPMNTEAFF. The CDR3, as DNA: TGTGCCAGCAGCTTGGAGCCCATGAACACTGAAGCTTTCTTT.

The chain combines TRBV6-1 with TRBJ2-7; 8 bases agree with TRBD1. CDR1 is MNHNS and CDR2 is SASEGT in the germline V gene. CDR3 length equals 18 residues. V was clipped by 0 bases and J by 5 bases; unmatched bases: 15. The CDR3 loop reads CASSEAGGTGGGRNEQYF. In nucleotides, the CDR3 is TGTGCCAGCAGTGAAGCAGGGGGGACAGGCGGCGGTAGAAACGAGCAGTACTTC.

The chain links TRBV3-1 to TRBJ1-2; D might be TRBD1 (5 bases). Trimming left V 4 bases short and J 12 bases short, with 18 bases between. Per germline, CDR1 LGHDT and CDR2 YNNKEL (reference sequence). The CDR3 is made up of 13 amino acids. The CDR3 coding sequence is TGTGCCAGCAGCCCGTTGTGTGGGGGTGACCACACCTTC. It is translated as CASSPLCGGDHTF.

The chain carries TRBV6-4 and TRBJ2-1, with D perhaps matching TRBD1 (8 bases). The CDR3 covers 15 residues. Germline CDR1 MRHNA, CDR2 SNTAGT. Between the trimmed V and J ends, which lost 5 bases and 2 bases, there was a span of 13 bases. The CDR3 reads CASSRGDRPYNEQFF. In DNA form, the CDR3 reads TGTGCCAGCAGTCGGGGGGACAGGCCCTACAATGAGCAGTTCTTC.

The chain joins TRBV6-1 to TRBJ2-1, with D perhaps TRBD2 (6 bases). Trimming removed 4 bases at V and 4 bases at J, with 11 bases between. The germline V gene has CDR1 MNHNS and CDR2 SASEGT. This CDR3 comprises 14 residues. This CDR3 reads CASSGGLNYNEQFF. The CDR3 region has the DNA TGTGCCAGCAGTGGCGGACTAAATTACAATGAGCAGTTCTTC.

There are a few counts of this clone. J is TRBJ2-3 and V is TRBV9; 9 nucleotides agree with TRBD2. The germline gives CDR1 SGDLS, CDR2 YYNGEE. V shed 0 bases and J 2 bases; nucleotides not matched to a gene: 4. The CDR3 loop spans 16 amino acids. The CDR3, as DNA: TGTGCCAGCAGCGTAGGAGCGGGGGGCTTCACAGATACGCAGTATTTT. Its translation is CASSVGAGGFTDTQYF.

This clone was seen repeatedly, ten times or more. The same CDR3 arises from other DNA sequences in this sample as well. The chain recombines TRBV28 with TRBJ1-4, with TRBD1 identical over 11 bases. CDR1 MDHEN and CDR2 SYDVKM come from the germline V gene. V was clipped by 3 bases and J by 3 bases; unmatched bases: 0. The CDR3 length is 15 residues. CDR3 DNA: TGTGCCAGCAGTTTGGGACAGGGGGCTAATGAAAAACTGTTTTTT. It yields the protein CASSLGQGANEKLFF. Using reference TRBV28 and TRBJ1-4 for the parts outside the CDR3, the full variable domain is DVKVTQSSRYLVKRTGEKVFLECVQDMDHENMFWYRQDPGLGLRLIYFSYDVKMKEKGDIPEGYSVSREKKERFSLILESASTNQTSMYLCASSLGQGANEKLFFGSGTQLSVL.

Concerning this clone: At one end, the junction sequence differs from germline, possibly due to a read error. The chain is built from TRBV6-1 and TRBJ2-7; D uncertain. The length of the CDR3 is 18 residues. The germline V gene has CDR1 MNHNS and CDR2 SASEGT. DNA for the CDR3: TGTTCCAGCAGTGAATTGGGTGGTACATGCGGCGGTAGAAACGAGCAGTACTTC. This encodes CSSSELGGTCGGRNEQYF.

The chain combines TRBV6-2 or TRBV6-3 with TRBJ2-5; 10 bases line up with TRBD1. The CDR3 runs 15 residues. The V gene's germline CDR1 is MNHEY and CDR2 SVGEGT. V lost 6 bases to trimming and J lost 4 bases; unmatched junction nucleotides: 8. Here the CDR3 reads CASSHLGTGVETQYF. CDR3 nucleotides: TGTGCCAGCAGCCATTTGGGGACAGGGGTAGAGACCCAGTACTTC.

At least ten counts were recorded for this clone. This chain uses TRBV30 with TRBJ2-3, with unresolved D. CDR3 length: 13 amino acids. Germline CDR1 and CDR2: GTSNPN and SVGIG (reference sequence). V gave up 0 bases and J gave up 2 bases, with 6 bases separating them. This chain's CDR3 is CAWSVDFTDTQYF. In nucleotides, the CDR3 is TGTGCCTGGAGTGTCGACTTCACAGATACGCAGTATTTT.

The chain couples TRBV11-2 to TRBJ2-1; the D gene could be TRBD1 or TRBD2 (6 bases each). The CDR3 covers 12 residues. The ends were cut back, 6 bases at V and 7 bases at J, with 10 bases in the middle. CDR1 is SGHAT, CDR2 FQNNGV, per germline. The CDR3 here is CASSQGRNEQFF. The CDR3 DNA is TGTGCCAGCAGTCAGGGGAGGAATGAGCAGTTCTTC.

The rearrangement links TRBV11-2 to TRBJ1-3; the D gene is possibly TRBD1 (5 bases). There are 15 residues in the CDR3. With 5 bases removed from V and 0 bases from J, the gap between germline ends came to 11 bases. Germline V gives CDR1 SGHAT, CDR2 FQNNGV. In nucleotides, the CDR3 is TGTGCCAGCAGCCAGTGTGGGGGCTCTGGAAACACCATATATTTT. It yields the protein CASSQCGGSGNTIYF.

A word on this clone: The conserved final phenylalanine or tryptophan is absent from the CDR3, which likely points to a read error. The chain has TRBV27 and TRBJ2-3, with D possibly being TRBD1 or TRBD2 (5 bases each). The CDR3 covers 13 residues. The germline CDR1 and CDR2 sequences are MNHEY and SMNVEV (reference sequence). The CDR3 DNA sequence: TGTGCCAGCATAACAGGAGCGGTAGATACTCAGTATTCT. This codes for CASITGAVDTQYS.

Details on this clone: One junction end does not reproduce the germline sequence, and a read error may be involved. The chain uses TRBV7-8 and TRBJ1-5, with a weak D call TRBD1 (5 bases). The CDR3 consists of 16 residues. The germline CDR1 and CDR2 sequences are SGHVS and FQNEAQ. The CDR3 sequence is CASSLGEGTERRPQHF. The CDR3 coding sequence is TGTGCCAGCAGTTTAGGGGAGGGAACGGAAAGGAGGCCCCAGCATTTT.

V gene TRBV3-1 combines with J gene TRBJ1-2; 9 nucleotides agree with TRBD1. V dropped 0 bases and J dropped 4; count of bases not matched to a gene: 9. The CDR3 runs 17 residues. Germline assignment: CDR1 LGHDT and CDR2 YNNKEL (reference sequence). The CDR3 DNA follows: TGTGCCAGCAGCCAAGATCTAGGGACAGGGCTTACCTATGGCTACACCTTC. Its translation: CASSQDLGTGLTYGYTF. The entire variable domain, with the rest obtained from reference TRBV3-1 and TRBJ1-2, is as follows: DTAVSQTPKYLVTQMGNDKSIKCEQNLGHDTMYWYKQDSKKFLKIMFSYNNKELIINETVPNRFSPKSPDKAHLNLHINSLELGDSAVYFCASSQDLGTGLTYGYTFGSGTRLTVV.

A few counts support this clone. This chain connects TRBV6-1 to TRBJ1-1; D remains ambiguous. The CDR3 sequence is 14 residues long. Between the trimmed V and J ends, which lost 9 bases and 5 bases, there was a span of 19 bases. CDR1 and CDR2 (germline): MNHNS, SASEGT. The DNA for the CDR3 is TGTGCCAGTCACCGGTTAGGGTTAATGACTGAAGCTTTCTTT. It codes for CASHRLGLMTEAFF.

A few counts support this clone. This chain joins TRBV6-1 and TRBJ2-2; no reliable D call. This CDR3 comprises 14 residues. Trimming cost V 7 bases and J 4 bases, with 13 bases left between them. Germline V lookup: CDR1 MNHNS, CDR2 SASEGT. The CDR3 DNA reads TGTGCCAGCAAGGAGTACCCGAGCACCGGGGAGCTGTTTTTT. Protein product: CASKEYPSTGELFF.

V and J are TRBV11-2 and TRBJ2-7; a possible D gene is TRBD1 (6 bases). Germline values: CDR1 SGHAT, CDR2 FQNNGV. V shed 5 bases and J shed 5 bases, with 16 bases lying between them. CDR3 length: 14 amino acids. CDR3 bases: TGTGCCAGCAGCCTCAGGACAGATTACAACGAGCAGTACTTC. Protein sequence: CASSLRTDYNEQYF.